The 11 T cell receptor beta chains reported below all come from one sample, sequenced in a study of T cells after yellow fever vaccination. TCRdb re-called the 5' RACE reads with MiXCR, one entry per CDR3 protein. The profile shows under 600,000 distinct CDR3 sequences, around an eighth of them singletons. Material: PBMCs, obtained on the day of the yellow fever booster vaccination. The receptors come from a man aged 30-40 years who received the YFV17D yellow fever vaccine.

In its sample, this clonotype was seen a few times. This sequence joins TRBV11-2 and TRBJ2-3; 7 positions agree with TRBD2. The CDR3 is made up of 17 amino acids. The junction had 8 bases not matched to a gene; V was cut back by 0 bases and J by 2 bases. CDR1 and CDR2 (germline): SGHAT, FQNNGV. The CDR3 is CASSLEGTGRDTDTQYF. Here the CDR3 DNA reads TGTGCCAGCAGCTTAGAGGGGACGGGGAGGGACACAGATACGCAGTATTTT.

V is TRBV19 and J is TRBJ2-2; D uncertain. The CDR3 is 13 residues long. CDR1 and CDR2 from the germline V gene are LNHDA and SQIVND (reference sequence). V was clipped by 7 bases and J by 7 bases, with 13 bases between them. The CDR3 DNA reads as TGTGCCAGTATTATCCCCCTCCGCGGGGAGCTGTTTTTT. It translates to CASIIPLRGELFF. The full variable domain, completed using reference TRBV19 and TRBJ2-2, is DGGITQSPKYLFRKEGQNVTLSCEQNLNHDAMYWYRQDPGQGLRLIYYSQIVNDFQKGDIAEGYSVSREKKESFPLTVTSAQKNPTAFYLCASIIPLRGELFFGEGSRLTVL.

This clonotype was detected a few times. The chain couples TRBV9 to TRBJ1-6; 7 positions match TRBD1. The CDR3 has 15 residues. Germline assignment: CDR1 SGDLS and CDR2 YYNGEE. With V trimmed by 4 bases and J by 8 bases, 9 bases remained unmatched. CDR3 coding DNA: TGTGCCAGCAGCCCTCAGCCGGGACAGCATTCACCCCTCCACTTT. This codes for CASSPQPGQHSPLHF.

CDR3 protein: CASSVQGGSFYGYTF. CDR3 nucleotides: TGTGCCAGCAGTGTCCAGGGGGGGAGTTTTTATGGCTACACCTTC. The V gene is TRBV12-3 or TRBV12-4, the J gene TRBJ1-2, with 7 bases aligning to TRBD1. The length of the CDR3 is 15 residues. V lost 5 bases and J lost 5; bases outside the gene matches: 11.

This clonotype has only a few counts. The chain has TRBV5-1 and TRBJ2-7, with D possibly TRBD2 on 6 matching bases. CDR1 is SGHRS, CDR2 YFSETQ, per germline. The CDR3 runs to 14 residues. V was clipped by 0 bases and J by 8 bases, with 15 bases between them. In DNA form, the CDR3 reads TGCGCCAGCAGCTTGGTCGGGAGAGGGGACCAGCAGTACTTC. Amino acids: CASSLVGRGDQQYF.

The chain joins TRBV7-9 to TRBJ1-4; tentatively, D is TRBD1 (5 bases). The CDR3 length is 15 residues. V dropped 4 bases and J dropped 0 bases, with 9 bases sitting between them. Germline V gives CDR1 SEHNR, CDR2 FQNEAQ (reference sequence). The CDR3 sequence: CASSSSTATNEKLFF. DNA for the CDR3: TGTGCCAGCAGCTCCTCGACAGCAACTAATGAAAAACTGTTTTTT.

This clonotype has only a few counts. This chain links TRBV6-2 or TRBV6-3 with TRBJ2-7, with TRBD2 identical over 9 bases. Trimming cost V 2 bases and J 2 bases; bases outside gene matches: 4. The CDR3 sequence is 15 residues long. CDR1 and CDR2 (germline): MNHEY, SVGEGT. The CDR3 bases are TGTGCCAGCAGTTACCGGCCTAGCGGGACCTACGAGCAGTACTTC. Its translation: CASSYRPSGTYEQYF.

The rearrangement links TRBV6-2 or TRBV6-3 to TRBJ2-7; TRBD2 aligns across 7 bases. The CDR3 loop spans 13 amino acids. Losses at the gene ends were 6 bases for V and 3 bases for J; bases not matched to a gene: 5. Germline CDR1 reads MNHEY; CDR2 reads SVGEGT. The CDR3, as DNA: TGTGCCAGCAGACGGGGAGGGATCTACGAGCAGTACTTC. Translated: CASRRGGIYEQYF.

Only a few counts were recorded for this clonotype. The rearrangement joins TRBV7-9 to TRBJ2-1; D tentatively fits TRBD1 or TRBD2 (5 bases each). The CDR3 covers 15 residues. Per germline, CDR1 SEHNR and CDR2 FQNEAQ (reference sequence). Trimming pared 5 bases from V and 3 bases from J, leaving 14 bases between. The CDR3 nucleotides read TGTGCCAGCAGCCTAGGGACGAATAACTACAATGAGCAGTTCTTC. The encoded protein is CASSLGTNNYNEQFF.

J is TRBJ2-2 and V is TRBV19; 7 bases line up with TRBD1. The V and J ends lost 7 bases and 6 bases, in that order; junction bases with no gene match: 2. This CDR3 comprises 12 residues. Germline V gene data show CDR1 as LNHDA and CDR2 as SQIVND (reference sequence). The CDR3 region has the DNA TGTGCCAGTAACAGGGGCCCCGGGGAGCTGTTTTTT. Translated: CASNRGPGELFF.

The genes are TRBV5-1 and TRBJ2-3; D not certain. CDR1 is SGHRS, CDR2 YFSETQ, per germline. Trimming shortened V by 5 bases and J by 2 bases, and 15 bases separated the two germline ends. There are 15 residues in the CDR3. The DNA for the CDR3 is TGCGCCAGCAGATTGACCAGTTTCTCCACAGATACGCAGTATTTT. The encoded protein is CASRLTSFSTDTQYF.